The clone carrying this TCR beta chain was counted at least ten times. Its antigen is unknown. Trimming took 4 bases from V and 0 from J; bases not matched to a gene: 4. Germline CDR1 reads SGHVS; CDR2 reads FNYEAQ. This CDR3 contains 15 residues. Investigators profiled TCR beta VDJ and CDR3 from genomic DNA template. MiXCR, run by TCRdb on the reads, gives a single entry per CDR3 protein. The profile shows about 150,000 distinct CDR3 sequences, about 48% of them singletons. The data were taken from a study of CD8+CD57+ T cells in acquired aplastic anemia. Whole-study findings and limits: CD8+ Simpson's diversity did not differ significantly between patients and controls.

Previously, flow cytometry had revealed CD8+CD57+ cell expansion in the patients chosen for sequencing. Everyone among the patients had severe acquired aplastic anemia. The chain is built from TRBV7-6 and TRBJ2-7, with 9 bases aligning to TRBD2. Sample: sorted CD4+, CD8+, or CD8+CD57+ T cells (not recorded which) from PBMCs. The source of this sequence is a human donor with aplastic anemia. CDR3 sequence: CASSSHSGGSYEQYF. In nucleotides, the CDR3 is TGTGCCAGCAGCTCTCATAGCGGGGGCTCCTACGAGCAGTACTTC.